These 20 T cell receptor beta chains share one sample of origin, sequenced in a study of cytotoxic CD8 clonotypes in ibrutinib-treated CLL. Here immunoSEQ multiplex PCR was the method, and the copy in TCRdb shows in-frame clones only, minus some. The data contain 15,000 to 20,000 clones, roughly 80% of them singletons. This specimen was PBMCs, taken before ibrutinib treatment. Receptor source: a human donor with chronic lymphocytic leukemia.

CDR3 sequence: CAWGEGLNSPLHF. The CDR3 nucleotides are TGTGCCTGGGGAGAGGGTTTAAATTCACCCCTCCACTTT. V usage is TRBV30 and J usage is TRBJ1-6; D call uncertain. Trimming removed 5 bases from V and 7 bases from J, with 12 bases in between. The CDR3 loop spans 13 amino acids. The germline V gene has CDR1 GTSNPN and CDR2 SVGIG (reference sequence).

The rearrangement links TRBV9 to TRBJ1-3; D call uncertain. The CDR3 has 13 residues. V shed 0 bases and J shed 4 bases, with 5 bases lying between them. CDR1 SGDLS and CDR2 YYNGEE come from the germline V gene. CDR3: CASSVDWGNTIYF. The CDR3, as DNA: TGTGCCAGCAGCGTAGATTGGGGAAACACCATATATTTT. Full variable domain (rest looked up from reference TRBV9 and TRBJ1-3): DSGVTQTPKHLITATGQRVTLRCSPRSGDLSVYWYQQSLDQGLQFLIQYYNGEERAKGNILERFSAQQFPDLHSELNLSSLELGDSALYFCASSVDWGNTIYFGEGSWLTVV.

The J gene is TRBJ1-1, the V gene TRBV19; the D gene is possibly TRBD1 (5 bases). The CDR3 loop spans 14 amino acids. Germline-derived CDR1 and CDR2 are LNHDA and SQIVND (reference sequence). The germline V and J ends were trimmed by 5 bases and 5 bases, with 15 bases remaining between them. The CDR3 loop reads CASSLSGIGTEAFF. In nucleotides, the CDR3 is TGTGCCAGTAGTCTTTCAGGGATTGGAACTGAAGCTTTCTTT.

The rearrangement uses TRBV9 and TRBJ2-5; tentatively, D is TRBD1 (5 bases). The ends were cut back, 3 bases at V and 5 bases at J, with 17 bases in the middle. The CDR3 contains 15 residues. From germline, CDR1 is SGDLS and CDR2 YYNGEE. The CDR3 bases are TGTGCCAGCAGCGCCACTCGGCAGCCAGGGGAGACCCAGTACTTC. The encoded protein is CASSATRQPGETQYF.

This clone has just a few counts. The chain employs TRBV2 and TRBJ1-5; no clear D gene. The germline V gene encodes CDR1 SNHLY and CDR2 FYNNEI. The CDR3 is 13 residues long. The ends were cut back, 6 bases at V and 4 bases at J, with 10 bases in the middle. CDR3 in DNA: TGTGCCAGCAGGGGATTTAGGAATCAGCCCCAGCATTTT. Its translation: CASRGFRNQPQHF. Full variable domain (rest looked up from reference TRBV2 and TRBJ1-5): EPEVTQTPSHQVTQMGQEVILRCVPISNHLYFYWYRQILGQKVEFLVSFYNNEISEKSEIFDDQFSVERPDGSNFTLKIRSTKLEDSAMYFCASRGFRNQPQHFGDGTRLSIL.

The chain combines TRBV7-9 with TRBJ2-1; D is uncertain. Deletions cut 5 bases from V and 0 bases from J, with 8 bases between. CDR3 length: 14 residues. The germline CDR1 and CDR2 sequences are SEHNR and FQNEAQ (reference sequence). The CDR3 protein is CASSLTSSYNEQFF. The CDR3 nucleotides are TGTGCCAGCAGCCTCACGAGCTCCTACAATGAGCAGTTCTTC.

This chain uses TRBV7-9 with TRBJ2-3; D remains ambiguous. The V end was cut by 6 bases, the J end by 4 bases, with 14 bases between. This CDR3 comprises 14 residues. Germline V gives CDR1 SEHNR, CDR2 FQNEAQ (reference sequence). The CDR3 DNA reads as TGTGCCAGCAGTAGCTACGGTACAGCAGATACGCAGTATTTT. This sequence encodes CASSSYGTADTQYF.

The CDR3 loop reads CASSLGDRGMDEKLFF. DNA of the CDR3: TGTGCCAGCAGCTTAGGGGACAGGGGAATGGATGAAAAACTGTTTTTT. The chain is built from TRBV7-9 and TRBJ1-4; 10 positions match TRBD1. Trimming at V came to 1 base and at J to 6 bases, leaving 5 bases not matched to a gene. The V gene's germline CDR1 is SEHNR and CDR2 FQNEAQ (reference sequence). CDR3 length equals 16 residues.

This chain uses TRBV7-8 with TRBJ2-2, with TRBD1 matching 12 bases. Germline trimming cut 0 bases from V and 7 bases from J; bases unmatched to any gene: 6. Germline values: CDR1 SGHVS, CDR2 FQNEAQ. The CDR3 length is 17 residues. The CDR3 spells CASSLAGGQGAFGELFF. The CDR3 nucleotides read TGTGCCAGCAGCTTAGCGGGGGGACAGGGGGCGTTCGGGGAGCTGTTTTTT.

This sequence joins TRBV6-6 and TRBJ2-5; D could derive from TRBD1 or TRBD2 (5 bases each). This CDR3 has 15 amino acids. V was pared by 5 bases and J by 5 bases, with 18 bases between. From germline, CDR1 is MNHNY and CDR2 SVGAGI (reference sequence). This chain's CDR3 is CASSQQASRGETQYF. The DNA of the CDR3 is TGTGCCAGCAGTCAACAGGCGTCTCGAGGGGAGACCCAGTACTTC.

The chain has TRBV2 and TRBJ2-5; tentative D call: TRBD1 (8 bases). V lost 5 bases, J lost 5 bases, and 12 bases lay in between. The germline V gene has CDR1 SNHLY and CDR2 FYNNEI. CDR3 length: 13 residues. The CDR3 region has the DNA TGTGCCAGCAGTCAACAGGGGGGGGAGACCCAGTACTTC. This gives the protein CASSQQGGETQYF.

The chain links TRBV7-9 to TRBJ2-7, with D unresolved. The CDR3 consists of 16 residues. The germline CDR1 and CDR2 sequences are SEHNR and FQNEAQ (reference sequence). The V end lost 5 bases, the J end lost 1 base, and 18 bases lay between the germline ends. CDR3 DNA sequence: TGTGCCAGCAGCCCCCCTGCAAGGTATGCGTCCTACGAGCAGTACTTC. Its protein product is CASSPPARYASYEQYF.

V and J are TRBV15 and TRBJ2-7; D is perhaps TRBD1 or TRBD2 (5 bases each). Germline lookup yields CDR1 LNHNV and CDR2 YYDKDF (reference sequence). V gave up 0 bases and J gave up 4 bases, with 13 bases separating them. The CDR3 length is 15 residues. Here the CDR3 reads CATSRDLSGLYEQYF. The CDR3 bases are TGTGCCACCAGCAGAGATCTATCGGGGCTTTACGAGCAGTACTTC.

The rearrangement uses TRBV18 and TRBJ2-3; the match to TRBD2 covers 15 bases. This CDR3 has 16 amino acids. Germline lookup yields CDR1 KGHSH and CDR2 LQKENI. With 0 bases clipped from V and 5 bases from J, the junction kept 0 bases outside the gene matches. CDR3 DNA sequence: TGTGCCAGCTCACCACCGGGACTAGCGGGGGGAGATACGCAGTATTTT. This translates into CASSPPGLAGGDTQYF.

Turning to this clone: The sample has other DNA sequences that encode this CDR3 too. This sequence joins TRBV27 and TRBJ2-2, with D uncertain. Germline CDR1 MNHEY, CDR2 SMNVEV (reference sequence). This CDR3 spans 16 amino acids. V was shortened by 2 bases and J by 4 bases, with 14 bases between the two germline ends. In DNA, the CDR3 is TGTGCCAGCAGTTTACTCGGTCGGCTGGGCACCGGGGAGCTGTTTTTT. Translating it yields CASSLLGRLGTGELFF.

This sequence joins TRBV10-3 and TRBJ2-7; perhaps TRBD1 as D (6 bases). This CDR3 comprises 16 residues. In germline, CDR1 is ENHRY, CDR2 SYGVKD. V was shortened by 6 bases and J by 0 bases, with 18 bases between the two germline ends. The CDR3 is CAISTYSGDISYEQYF. CDR3 in DNA: TGTGCCATCAGCACATACTCCGGGGACATCTCCTACGAGCAGTACTTC.

J is TRBJ2-2 and V is TRBV7-3; 13 nucleotides agree with TRBD2. CDR3 length: 16 amino acids. Trimming at V came to 5 bases and at J to 5 bases, leaving 5 bases not matched to a gene. Germline values: CDR1 SGHTA, CDR2 FQGTGA. Here the CDR3 reads CASSPGLAGFTGELFF. Here the CDR3 DNA reads TGTGCCAGCAGCCCGGGACTAGCGGGGTTTACCGGGGAGCTGTTTTTT.

Here the CDR3 reads CAISENSYNEQFF. In DNA, the CDR3 is TGTGCCATCAGTGAAAACAGTTACAATGAGCAGTTCTTC. This chain links TRBV10-3 with TRBJ2-1; D gene uncertain. V lost 3 bases to trimming and J lost 4 bases, with 7 bases between them. CDR1 and CDR2 (germline): ENHRY, SYGVKD. The CDR3 covers 13 residues.

The chain carries TRBV30 and TRBJ1-1; D possibly corresponds to TRBD1 (5 bases). Germline CDR1 is GTSNPN and CDR2 is SVGIG (reference sequence). Trimming took off 5 bases at V and 0 bases at J, with 13 bases between the two ends. The CDR3 has 14 amino acids. CDR3 sequence reads: CAWQMGLMNTEAFF. The CDR3 nucleotides read TGTGCCTGGCAAATGGGACTTATGAACACTGAAGCTTTCTTT.

The sample holds a few counts of this clone. The V gene is TRBV7-2, the J gene TRBJ1-2; D gene unclear. Germline loops: CDR1 SGHTA, CDR2 FQGNSA. The CDR3 sequence is 14 residues long. V was trimmed by 4 bases and J by 6 bases, leaving 15 bases between them. Here the CDR3 DNA reads TGTGCCAGCAGCTCAGTACGCGGGGAGGATGGCTACACCTTC. Translated: CASSSVRGEDGYTF.